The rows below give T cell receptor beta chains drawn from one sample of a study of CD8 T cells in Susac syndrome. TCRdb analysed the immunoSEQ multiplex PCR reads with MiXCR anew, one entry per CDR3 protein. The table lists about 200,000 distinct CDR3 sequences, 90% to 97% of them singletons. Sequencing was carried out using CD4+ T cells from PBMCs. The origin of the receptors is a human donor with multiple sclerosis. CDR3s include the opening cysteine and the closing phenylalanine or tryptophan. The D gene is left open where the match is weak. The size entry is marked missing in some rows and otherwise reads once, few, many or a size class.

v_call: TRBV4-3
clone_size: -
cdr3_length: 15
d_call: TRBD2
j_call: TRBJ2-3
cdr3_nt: TGCGCCAGCAGTTACGGGACTAGGAGCACAGATACGCAGTATTTT
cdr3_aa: CASSYGTRSTDTQYF

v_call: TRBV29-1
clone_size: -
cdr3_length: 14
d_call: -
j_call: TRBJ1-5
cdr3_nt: TGCAGCGTGGCCCTTCAGGAAGGCGATCAGCCCCAGCATTTT
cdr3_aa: CSVALQEGDQPQHF

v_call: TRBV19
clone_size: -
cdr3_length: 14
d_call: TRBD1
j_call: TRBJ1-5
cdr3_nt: TGTGCCAGTAGTAACGGACAGGCCCCTCAGCCCCAGCATTTT
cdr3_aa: CASSNGQAPQPQHF

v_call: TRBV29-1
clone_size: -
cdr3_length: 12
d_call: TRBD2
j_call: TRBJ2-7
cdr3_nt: TGCAGCGCGCTAGCGGCTAGCTACGAGCAGTACTTC
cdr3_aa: CSALAASYEQYF

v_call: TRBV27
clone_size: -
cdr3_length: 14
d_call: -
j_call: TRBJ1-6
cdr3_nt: TGTGCCAGCAGGCCAGGCTCCTATAATTCACCCCTCCACTTT
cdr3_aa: CASRPGSYNSPLHF

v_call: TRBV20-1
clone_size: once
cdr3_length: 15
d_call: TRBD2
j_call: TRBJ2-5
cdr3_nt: TGCAGTGCTAGACTTCCTAGCGGGGGGGCTGAGACCCAGTACTTC
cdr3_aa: CSARLPSGGAETQYF

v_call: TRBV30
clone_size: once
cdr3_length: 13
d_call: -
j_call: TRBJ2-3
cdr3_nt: TGTGCCTGCAACATGGGGAGCACAGATACGCAGTATTTT
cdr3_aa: CACNMGSTDTQYF

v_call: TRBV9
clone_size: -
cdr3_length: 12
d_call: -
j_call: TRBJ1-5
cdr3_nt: TGTGCCAGCGGAAATGGCAATCAGCCCCAGCATTTT
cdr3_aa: CASGNGNQPQHF

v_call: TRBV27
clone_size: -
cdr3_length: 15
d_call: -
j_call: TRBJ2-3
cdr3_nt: TGTGCCAGCGGCCTTACCTCGGGGTCCACAGATACGCAGTATTTT
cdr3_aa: CASGLTSGSTDTQYF

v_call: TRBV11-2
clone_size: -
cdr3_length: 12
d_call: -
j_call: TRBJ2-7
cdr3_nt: TGTGCCAGCAGAAAACTAGGGGGCGAGCAGTACTTC
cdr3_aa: CASRKLGGEQYF

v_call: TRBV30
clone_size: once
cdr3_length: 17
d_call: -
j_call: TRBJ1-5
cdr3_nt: TGTGCCTGGAGTGTACGCCGGGACTGGTATAGCAATCAGCCCCAGCATTTT
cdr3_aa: CAWSVRRDWYSNQPQHF

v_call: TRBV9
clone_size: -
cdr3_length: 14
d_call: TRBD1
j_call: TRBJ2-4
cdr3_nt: TGTGCCAGCAGCGTAGCAGGACAGGGACCCATTCAGTACTTC
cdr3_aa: CASSVAGQGPIQYF

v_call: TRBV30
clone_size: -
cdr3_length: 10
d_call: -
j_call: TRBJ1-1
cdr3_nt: TGTGCCTGGACTGGGGTTGAAGCTTTCTTT
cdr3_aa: CAWTGVEAFF

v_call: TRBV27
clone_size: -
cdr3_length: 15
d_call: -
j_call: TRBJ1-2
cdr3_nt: TGTGCCAGCAGTTTATTTGGCGGAACTAACTATGGCTACACCTTC
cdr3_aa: CASSLFGGTNYGYTF

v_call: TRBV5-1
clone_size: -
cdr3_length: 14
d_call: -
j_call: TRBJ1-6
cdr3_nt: TGCGCCAGCACCGTCCGCGGGGGTAATTCACCCCTCCACTTT
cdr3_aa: CASTVRGGNSPLHF

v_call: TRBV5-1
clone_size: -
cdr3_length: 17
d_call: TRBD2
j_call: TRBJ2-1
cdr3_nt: TGCGCCAGCAGCTTGGGATTGACGACTAGCGGGGAGAATGAGCAGTTCTTC
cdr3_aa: CASSLGLTTSGENEQFF

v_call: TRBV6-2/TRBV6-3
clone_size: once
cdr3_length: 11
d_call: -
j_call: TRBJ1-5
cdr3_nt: TGTGCCAGCAGTTACAATCAGCCCCAGCATTTT
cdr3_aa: CASSYNQPQHF

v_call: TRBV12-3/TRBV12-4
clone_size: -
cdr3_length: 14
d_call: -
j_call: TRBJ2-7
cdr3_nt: TGTGCCAGCAACTGGGGGGGACAGGCCTACGAGCAGTACTTC
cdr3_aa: CASNWGGQAYEQYF

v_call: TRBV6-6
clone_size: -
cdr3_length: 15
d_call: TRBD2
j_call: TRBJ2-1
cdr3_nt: TGTGCCAGCAGCCAAAGCGGGGTTTCCTACAATGAGCAGTTCTTC
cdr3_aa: CASSQSGVSYNEQFF

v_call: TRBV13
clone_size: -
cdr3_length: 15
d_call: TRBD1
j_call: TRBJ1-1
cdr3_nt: TGTGCCAGCAGCTTAGTGGCAGGGGGGGGAACTGAAGCTTTCTTT
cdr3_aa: CASSLVAGGGTEAFF

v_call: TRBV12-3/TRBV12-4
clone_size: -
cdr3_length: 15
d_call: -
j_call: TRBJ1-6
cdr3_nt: TGTGCCAGCAGTTTAAGGGGAGCTTATAATTCACCCCTCCACTTT
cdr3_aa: CASSLRGAYNSPLHF

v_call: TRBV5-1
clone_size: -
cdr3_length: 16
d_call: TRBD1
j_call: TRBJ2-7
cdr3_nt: TGCGCCAGCAGCCTAGGCCGGGACAGCCTTTCCTACGAGCAGTACTTC
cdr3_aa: CASSLGRDSLSYEQYF

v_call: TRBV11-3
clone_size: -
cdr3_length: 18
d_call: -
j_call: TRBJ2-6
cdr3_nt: TGTGCCAGCAGCTTAGACCCACCACTCTCCTCTGGGGCCAACGTCCTGACTTTC
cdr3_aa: CASSLDPPLSSGANVLTF

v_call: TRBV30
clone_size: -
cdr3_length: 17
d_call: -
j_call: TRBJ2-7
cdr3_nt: TGTGCCTGGAGTGTACGGAAACACCCAGGAGGCTACTACGAGCAGTACTTC
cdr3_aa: CAWSVRKHPGGYYEQYF

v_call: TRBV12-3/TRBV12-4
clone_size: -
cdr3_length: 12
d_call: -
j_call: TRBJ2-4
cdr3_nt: TGTGCCAGCAGTTTAGAGCTCGGCCCTCAGTACTTC
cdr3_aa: CASSLELGPQYF

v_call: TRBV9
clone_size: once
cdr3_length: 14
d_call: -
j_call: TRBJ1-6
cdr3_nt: TGTGCCAGCAGGCAGGGGCAGGAGAATTCACCCCTCCACTTT
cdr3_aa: CASRQGQENSPLHF

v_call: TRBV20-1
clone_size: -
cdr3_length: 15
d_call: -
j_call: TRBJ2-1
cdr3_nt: TGCAGTGCCCCACCTGGGGGGGCGGTCGGTAATGAGCAGTTCTTC
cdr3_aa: CSAPPGGAVGNEQFF

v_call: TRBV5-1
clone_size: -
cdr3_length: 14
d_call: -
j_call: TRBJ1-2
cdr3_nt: TGCGCCAGCAGCTTGGCCGGGTTTTTAGATGGCTACACCTTC
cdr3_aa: CASSLAGFLDGYTF

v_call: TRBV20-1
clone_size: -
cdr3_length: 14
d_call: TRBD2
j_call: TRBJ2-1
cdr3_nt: TGCAGTGCTAGGGGCGGGGGGCCCATGAATGAGCAGTTCTTC
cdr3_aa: CSARGGGPMNEQFF

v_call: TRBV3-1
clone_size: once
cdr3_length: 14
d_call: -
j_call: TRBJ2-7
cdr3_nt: TGTGCCAGCAGCCAAGGGCCAGGGCACTACGAGCAGTACTTC
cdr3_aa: CASSQGPGHYEQYF

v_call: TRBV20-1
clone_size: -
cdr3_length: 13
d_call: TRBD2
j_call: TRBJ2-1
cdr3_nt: TGCAGTGCTATGCGGGGGGGCCCCGTTGAGCAGTTCTTC
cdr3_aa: CSAMRGGPVEQFF

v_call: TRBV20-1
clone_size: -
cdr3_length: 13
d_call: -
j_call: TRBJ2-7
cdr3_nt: TGCAGCACCCGGCGGGGCCAGTCCTACGAGCAGTACTTC
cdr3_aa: CSTRRGQSYEQYF

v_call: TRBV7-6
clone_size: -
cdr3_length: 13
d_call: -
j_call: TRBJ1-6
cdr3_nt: TGTGCCAGCAGCTTAGAGTCGGGCCTACCCCTCCACTTT
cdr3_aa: CASSLESGLPLHF

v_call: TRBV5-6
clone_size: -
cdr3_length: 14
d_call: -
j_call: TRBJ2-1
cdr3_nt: TGTGCCAGCAGCAGACAGAATGACTACAATGAGCAGTTCTTC
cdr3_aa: CASSRQNDYNEQFF

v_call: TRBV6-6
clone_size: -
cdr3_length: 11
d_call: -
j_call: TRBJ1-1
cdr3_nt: TGTGCCAGCGGGAGCGACACTGAAGCTTTCTTT
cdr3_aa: CASGSDTEAFF

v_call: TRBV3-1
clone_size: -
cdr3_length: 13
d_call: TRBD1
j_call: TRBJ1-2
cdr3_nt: TGTGCCAGCAGCCAATGGGACAGTTATGGCTACACCTTC
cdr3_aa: CASSQWDSYGYTF

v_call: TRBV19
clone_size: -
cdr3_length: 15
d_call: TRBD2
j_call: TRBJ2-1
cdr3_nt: TGTGCCAGTAGCGCCGTTGCGGGGGGGGCCTATGAGCAGTTCTTC
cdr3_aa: CASSAVAGGAYEQFF

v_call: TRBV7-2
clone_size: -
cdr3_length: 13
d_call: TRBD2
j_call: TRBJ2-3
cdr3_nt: TGTGCCAGCAGCTCTCCCGGGGGGGATACGCAGTATTTT
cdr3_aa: CASSSPGGDTQYF

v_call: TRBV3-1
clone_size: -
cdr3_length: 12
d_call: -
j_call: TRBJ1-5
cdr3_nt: TGTGCCAGCAGCCTCTTAAATCAGCCCCAGCATTTT
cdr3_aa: CASSLLNQPQHF

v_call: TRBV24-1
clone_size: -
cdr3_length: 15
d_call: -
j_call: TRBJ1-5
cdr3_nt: TGTGCCACCAGTGATGATGTAGGGGGATGGCAGCCCCAGCATTTT
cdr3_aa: CATSDDVGGWQPQHF

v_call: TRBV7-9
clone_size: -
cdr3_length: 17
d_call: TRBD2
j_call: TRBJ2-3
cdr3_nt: TGTGCCAGCAGCTCCGGGACTAGCGGGGGCCCCGTTGATACGCAGTATTTT
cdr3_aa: CASSSGTSGGPVDTQYF

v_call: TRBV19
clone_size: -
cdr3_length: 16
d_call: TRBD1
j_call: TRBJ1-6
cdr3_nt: TGTGCCAGTAGTACCGGAAGGACAGGGGGTATCTCACCCCTCCACTTT
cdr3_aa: CASSTGRTGGISPLHF

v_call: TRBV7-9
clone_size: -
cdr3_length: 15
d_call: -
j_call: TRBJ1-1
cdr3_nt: TGTGCCAGCAGCTTCGGGGCAAGGTTAAACACTGAAGCTTTCTTT
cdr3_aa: CASSFGARLNTEAFF

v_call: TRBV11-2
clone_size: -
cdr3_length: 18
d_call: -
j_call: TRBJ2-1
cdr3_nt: TGTGCCAGCCGACTAAACAGGGGAACCCGTTTCGGGGGCAATGAGCAGTTCTTC
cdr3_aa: CASRLNRGTRFGGNEQFF

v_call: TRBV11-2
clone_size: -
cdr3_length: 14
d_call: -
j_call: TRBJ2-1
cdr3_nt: TGTGCCAGCAGTACAGGCACCTTTTACACTGAGCAGTTCTTC
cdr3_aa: CASSTGTFYTEQFF

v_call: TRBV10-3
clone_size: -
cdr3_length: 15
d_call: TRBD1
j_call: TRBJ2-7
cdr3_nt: TGTGCCATCAGCGGGGACAGGGTAGGATCCTACGAGCAGTACTTC
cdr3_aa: CAISGDRVGSYEQYF

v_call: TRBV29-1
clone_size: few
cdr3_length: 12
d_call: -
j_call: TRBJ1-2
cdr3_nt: TGCAGCGTGGGAGGGGGGAACTATGGCTACACCTTC
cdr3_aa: CSVGGGNYGYTF

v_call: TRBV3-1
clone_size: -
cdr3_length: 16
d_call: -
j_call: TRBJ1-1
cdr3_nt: TGTGCCAGCAGCCCCGAACCAGGTTATAAGACCACTGAAGCTTTCTTT
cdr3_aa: CASSPEPGYKTTEAFF

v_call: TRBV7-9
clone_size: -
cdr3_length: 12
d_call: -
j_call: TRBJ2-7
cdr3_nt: TGTGCCAGCAGCAAGGACGTCCTCGGGCAGTACTTC
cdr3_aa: CASSKDVLGQYF